Listed below are T cell receptor beta chains from one sample, sequenced in a study of cytomegalovirus exposure and HLA in healthy donors. Measured with immunoSEQ multiplex PCR; TCRdb has only the in-frame clones, and not every one. Of over 130,000 clones listed, approximately 88% are singletons. The sequencing input was PBMCs. These receptor sequences come from a middle-aged woman in good health and CMV-seronegative. Each CDR3 is given with its conserved first and last residue. D genes are given only for firm matches. Clone size is not always given. Where it is, it says once, few, many or a class for expanded clones.

>.|.|TRBJ2-7|TRBV19
TGTGCCAGTAGTATTCAGGGGATCCCCTACGAGCAGTACTTC
CASSIQGIPYEQYF
>.|.|TRBJ2-2|TRBV2
TGTGCCAGCAGCTTCACGTCCGCGGGCGGGGAGCTGTTTTTT
CASSFTSAGGELFF
>.|once|TRBJ2-1|TRBV5-1
TGCGCCAGCAGCTTGGAGACACCCTACAATGAGCAGTTCTTC
CASSLETPYNEQFF
>TRBD2|.|TRBJ2-2|TRBV5-1
TGCGCCAGCAGCTTGCAACTAGCGGGAGGCGGGGAGCTGTTTTTT
CASSLQLAGGGELFF
>.|.|TRBJ1-1|TRBV7-9
TGTGCCAGCAGCTTGGCTTTAAACACTGAAGCTTTCTTT
CASSLALNTEAFF
>TRBD2|.|TRBJ2-5|TRBV30
TGTGCCTGGAGCGCGACTAGCGGACAAGAGACCCAGTACTTC
CAWSATSGQETQYF
>.|.|TRBJ2-1|TRBV13
TGTGCCAGCAGCTTCGAGCGGTACAATGAGCAGTTCTTC
CASSFERYNEQFF
>TRBD1|.|TRBJ2-1|TRBV30
TGTGCCACCGCCACCGGGACAGCCTACAATGAGCAGTTCTTC
CATATGTAYNEQFF
>TRBD2|.|TRBJ2-7|TRBV9
TGTGCCAGCAGCGTAGCTAACGGGGGGACCTACGAGCAGTACTTC
CASSVANGGTYEQYF
>TRBD1|.|TRBJ2-7|TRBV7-2
TGTGCCAGCAGCTATCCGGGACAGGGCTCCGAGCAGTACTTC
CASSYPGQGSEQYF
>.|.|TRBJ1-4|TRBV25-1
TGTGCCAGCACTAGACCCGGCAATGAAAAACTGTTTTTT
CASTRPGNEKLFF
>.|.|TRBJ2-3|TRBV29-1
TGCAGCGTTGACCAGTTCGGCGGTAGCAGAGATACGCAGTATTTT
CSVDQFGGSRDTQYF
>TRBD2|.|TRBJ2-7|TRBV29-1
TGCAGCGTTGAAGAGTGGGAGGCGGGAGGCGCCTACGAGCAGTACTTC
CSVEEWEAGGAYEQYF
>.|.|TRBJ1-4|TRBV28
TGTGCCAGCAGGTTCGATGAAAAACTGTTTTTT
CASRFDEKLFF
>.|few|TRBJ1-2|TRBV29-1
TGCAGCGTTGCTTACAGGGACCATGGCTACACCTTC
CSVAYRDHGYTF
>.|.|TRBJ2-2|TRBV20-1
TGCAGTGCTAGAGCCGGGACTTCTCTGTTTTTT
CSARAGTSLFF
>TRBD2|.|TRBJ2-5|TRBV7-9
TGTTCCAGCAGCCTCTGGGGGGGGGAGACCCAGTACTTC
CSSSLWGGETQYF
>.|.|TRBJ1-3|TRBV5-1
TGCGCCAGCAGCTTGGACTCGTTTACTGGAAACACCATATATTTT
CASSLDSFTGNTIYF
>.|.|TRBJ2-7|TRBV28
TGTGCCAGCACCCCCCGGCGGGAAACCTACGAGCAGTACTTC
CASTPRRETYEQYF
>TRBD2|.|TRBJ2-2|TRBV2
TGTGCCACCCTACCAGTGACTAGCGGGGCGAACACCGGGGAGCTGTTTTTT
CATLPVTSGANTGELFF
>.|.|TRBJ2-1|TRBV2
TGTGCCAGCAAGAGGGAGGCTTCCAACAATGAGCAGTTCTTC
CASKREASNNEQFF
>TRBD1|.|TRBJ1-2|TRBV28
TGTGCCAGCAGTCCCTACCTCTACAGGGGAACGGACTATGGCTACACCTTC
CASSPYLYRGTDYGYTF
>TRBD1|.|TRBJ2-7|TRBV29-1
TGCAGCGTGCGACAGGGGGCGGGCTCCTACGAGCAGTACTTC
CSVRQGAGSYEQYF
>.|.|TRBJ2-3|TRBV5-1
TGCGCCAGCAGTGTGCAGTGGGGACAAAATACGCAGTATTTT
CASSVQWGQNTQYF
>.|.|TRBJ2-1|TRBV7-9
TGTGCCAGCAGCTCCTGGTCGCGGCCGAGCTCCTACAATGAGCAGTTCTTC
CASSSWSRPSSYNEQFF
>.|.|TRBJ1-1|TRBV7-8
TGTGCCAGCAGGCGTTCAGGGGAAGAAGCTTTCTTT
CASRRSGEEAFF
>TRBD2|.|TRBJ2-2|TRBV30
TGTGCCTGGAGTGTAGCGGGACGCGACACCGGGGAGCTGTTTTTT
CAWSVAGRDTGELFF